This T cell receptor beta chain was identified during a study of OX40 agonist ivuxolimab in advanced cancers. In the study overall: The drug used for patients, ivuxolimab, was an agonistic anti-OX40 (CD134) antibody.

TCRdb's table, derived via immunoSEQ multiplex PCR, lists solely in-frame clones and lacks some. The repertoire consists of fewer than 55,000 clones, with 80% to 90% occurring once and the leading ten covering more than 13%. General study points: CD8+ T cells were the subset that, on average, had more expanded clones than CD4+.

Patients with a history of autoimmune disease or on systemic immunosuppression were excluded. A note on this clone: Antigen unknown.

V lost 0 bases to trimming and J lost 3 bases, with 8 bases between them. In germline, CDR1 is SGHDN, CDR2 FVKESK. The CDR3 is 14 amino acids. The sequencing here drew on CD4+ or CD8+ T cells sorted from blood, taken in a trial of the OX40 agonist ivuxolimab. The source of this sequence is an adult with an advanced solid tumor such as melanoma, head and neck, liver or kidney cancer. The chain is built from TRBV14 and TRBJ1-2, with D possibly being TRBD1 (5 bases). The CDR3 loop is CASSQETGHYGYTF. The CDR3 DNA reads as TGTGCCAGCAGCCAAGAGACGGGGCACTATGGCTACACCTTC.